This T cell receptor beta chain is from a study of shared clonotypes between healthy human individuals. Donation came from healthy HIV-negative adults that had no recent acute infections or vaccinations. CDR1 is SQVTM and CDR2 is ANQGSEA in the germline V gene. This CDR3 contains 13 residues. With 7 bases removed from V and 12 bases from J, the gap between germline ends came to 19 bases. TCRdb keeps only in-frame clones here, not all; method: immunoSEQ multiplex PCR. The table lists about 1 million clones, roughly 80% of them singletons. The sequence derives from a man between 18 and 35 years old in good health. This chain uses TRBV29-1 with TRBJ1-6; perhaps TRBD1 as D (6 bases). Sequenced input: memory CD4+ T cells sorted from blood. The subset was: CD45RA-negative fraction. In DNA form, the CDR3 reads TGCAGCGCAACCTCCGGGACACTGGGACCCCTCCACTTT. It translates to CSATSGTLGPLHF.